This entry describes one TCR beta chain. It lacks a known antigen. Qualities for individual bases were not recorded, and no much larger clone is one base off. The intended sense of this specimen's time point label: naive CD8 control sorted from an acute-time-point sample. Enrolled in the Montreal Hepatitis C Cohort (HEPCO) in Canada, the donors were people who inject drugs, and these donors were followed every 3 months. Acute primary HCV infection was defined as a positive HCV RNA or antibody test that came after a negative test within the prior 24 weeks. Surface staining used CD3, CD8 and CD45RO antibodies, with an aqua fixable dye to exclude dead cells. The cohort also had 5 to 7 subjects who developed chronic infection, defined as being HCV RNA positive at 24 weeks. Frozen stocks of peripheral blood mononuclear cells were first thawed, after which negative isolation of CD8+ T cells was carried out using the MACS CD8+ T cell Isolation Kit. A BD FACSAria II cell sorter was used for cell sorting.

The entry originates in a study of CD8 T cells in acute hepatitis C reinfection (dated by TCRdb to the early 2020s). Describing the broader study: This study examined the TCRbeta repertoire of CD8+ T cells that recognize the HCV NS3-1073 epitope, both during acute infection and after viral clearance. A few spontaneous resolvers provided paired acute and follow-up samples.

The study at large found these results: Diversity in the NS3-1073 specific repertoires was high, and no significant differences in diversity emerged among acute resolver, follow-up resolver and acute chronic samples. TRBV04 and TRBV06 gene families were preferentially used in all groups, and this usage was not explained by overrepresentation in the naive pool. Only the TCRbeta chain was sequenced in bulk, so alphabeta pairing of public clonotypes could not be determined. Some 13 public clonotypes were found regardless of outcome; one public clonotype used V04-02/J02-02. NS3-1073 specific cells were too rare to sort in chronically infected subjects, so no follow-up repertoires exist for those subjects. CDR3 sequences shared with other epitopes were rare, and differing sequencing approaches may have limited exact matching.

The germline V gene supplies CDR1 SGHRS and CDR2 YFSETQ. Germline trimming: 2 bases from V, 4 bases from J; junction bases outside gene matches: 5. The CDR3 has 14 amino acids, counting the end cysteine and phenylalanine. The DNA shown is the 42-base CDR3, in frame from base 1. Genomic DNA was extracted from the FACS-sorted cells, and the TCRbeta chains were sequenced by the commercial immunoSEQ service. Per the original workflow: ImmunoSEQ Analyzer software v3.0 and R v3.5.1 were used to analyze the repertoire data. Only productive rearrangements were analyzed, because any sequences with stop codons or out-of-frame rearrangements were filtered out. Simpson diversity, Shannon entropy, CDR3 length and nucleotide addition metrics were supplied by the sequencing provider. Clonotypes were grouped by frequency as dominant, sub-dominant, low or lowest abundance, and most analyses excluded clonotypes below 0.1%. A CDR3 amino acid clonotype was called public when found in at least two subjects at a cumulative frequency of at least 0.5%. TCRdb mirrors the immuneACCESS table, restricted to in-frame sequences. Some clones are absent from its copies; in checked studies, under half trace to an unresolved V gene, and the reason for the others is unknown. V and J calls and clone size are copied from that table; D and trimming were computed from the DNA. This sample gives more than 35,000 clones in total; 87% of them show up just once. The ten most abundant clones make up 0.5% of the sample.

The rearrangement joined TRBV5-1 to TRBJ1-1, and 7 junction bases match TRBD1. This sequence was found in a man younger than 40 with chronic hepatitis C. Sequenced material: naive CD8+ T cells from PBMCs. The label giving this sample's cell subset or site can be read as: sorted total naive CD45RO-negative CD8+ T cells. CDR3 loop: CASSLKGGVTEAFF. The nucleotide sequence reads TGCGCCAGCAGCTTAAAAGGGGGCGTCACTGAAGCTTTCTTT.